One and the same sample provided the 28 T cell receptor beta chains below, sequenced in a study of neurological immune-mediated disorders. TCRdb reanalysed the 5' RACE reads using MiXCR and keeps one entry per CDR3 protein. The sample lists around 60,000 distinct CDR3 sequences, about 3.2% seen once, with around 7.5% in the top ten. Material: PBMCs. The receptors were gathered from a woman in her sixties with multiple sclerosis.

This clonotype was picked up many times. Here the CDR3 DNA reads TGCAGTGCTAGTGCGGGATCTGGCTACACCTTC. Its protein product is CSASAGSGYTF. The chain is built from TRBV20-1 and TRBJ1-2; D gene ambiguous. Looked up from germline, CDR1 is DFQATT and CDR2 is SNEGSKA (reference sequence). The CDR3 is 11 residues long. The V gene lost 3 bases and the J gene lost 7 bases, with 9 bases spanning the gap.

This clonotype has a count of ten or more. V is TRBV12-3 or TRBV12-4 and J is TRBJ2-5, with D possibly matching TRBD2 (6 bases). Trimming cost V 2 bases and J 3 bases, with 7 bases left between them. This CDR3 region has 13 residues. This chain's CDR3 is CASSLIAEETQYF. CDR3 in DNA: TGTGCCAGCAGTTTAATAGCGGAAGAGACCCAGTACTTC.

This clonotype was observed many times. The chain recombines TRBV19 with TRBJ2-1, with 7 nucleotides matching TRBD2. There are 15 residues in the CDR3. The germline V gene has CDR1 LNHDA and CDR2 SQIVND (reference sequence). The ends lost 2 bases at V and 3 bases at J; junction bases unmatched: 4. The CDR3 DNA reads as TGTGCCAGTAGTATAAGCTGGACTAGCTACAATGAGCAGTTCTTC. This sequence encodes CASSISWTSYNEQFF. Together with reference TRBV19 and TRBJ2-1, the CDR3 gives the full variable domain: DGGITQSPKYLFRKEGQNVTLSCEQNLNHDAMYWYRQDPGQGLRLIYYSQIVNDFQKGDIAEGYSVSREKKESFPLTVTSAQKNPTAFYLCASSISWTSYNEQFFGPGTRLTVL.

To note about this clonotype: With a much larger clone just one base away, this may be a read error. The chain recombines TRBV20-1 with TRBJ1-1; D gene uncertain. Germline V lookup: CDR1 DFQATT, CDR2 SNEGSKA (reference sequence). The CDR3 has 15 residues. Trimming cost V 1 base and J 1 base, with 13 bases left between them. CDR3 sequence (DNA): TGCAGTGCTAGAGGGCACCCAATAGCGAACACTGAAGCTTTCTTT. Amino acids: CSARGHPIANTEAFF.

This clonotype came up many times. This chain uses TRBV3-1 with TRBJ2-7, with D perhaps being TRBD1 or TRBD2 (7 bases each). The CDR3 runs to 16 residues. The V and J ends lost 3 bases and 6 bases respectively, with 21 bases between them. Germline V gene data show CDR1 as LGHDT and CDR2 as YNNKEL (reference sequence). CDR3 coding DNA: TGTGCCAGCAGCCATGGGGGGGGACAGAGGACGGGCGAGCAGTACTTC. Protein sequence: CASSHGGGQRTGEQYF.

This clonotype was seen repeatedly, ten times or more. The chain uses TRBV7-9 and TRBJ1-1; D may be TRBD1 (5 bases). Trimming took 5 bases from V and 4 from J, leaving 20 bases between them. The CDR3 has 16 amino acids. The germline CDR1 and CDR2 sequences are SEHNR and FQNEAQ (reference sequence). In DNA, the CDR3 is TGTGCCAGCAGCCCCCAGGCGGGGGACGGGGCCACTGAAGCTTTCTTT. It encodes CASSPQAGDGATEAFF.

In its sample, this clonotype was seen many times. This chain joins TRBV2 and TRBJ2-1; tentatively, D is TRBD1 or TRBD2 (6 bases each). The CDR3 sequence is 15 residues long. Germline assignment: CDR1 SNHLY and CDR2 FYNNEI. The germline V and J ends were trimmed by 5 bases and 5 bases, with 16 bases remaining between them. The CDR3 is CASSYTGTRDNEQFF. Here the CDR3 DNA reads TGTGCCAGCAGTTATACAGGGACTCGGGACAATGAGCAGTTCTTC.

This clonotype was seen ten or more times. V usage is TRBV20-1 and J usage is TRBJ2-3; the D is unclear. The germline V and J ends were trimmed by 2 bases and 1 base, with 4 bases remaining between them. The CDR3 extends over 12 amino acids. The germline V gene encodes CDR1 DFQATT and CDR2 SNEGSKA (reference sequence). CDR3 region: CSARPGTDTQYF. The CDR3 DNA is TGCAGTGCTAGACCGGGCACAGATACGCAGTATTTT.

As regards this clonotype: A much larger clone is a single base away; this may be a read error. The chain is built from TRBV5-1 and TRBJ2-2, with a weak D call TRBD2 (5 bases). The germline V gene has CDR1 SGHRS and CDR2 YFSETQ. V was cut by 4 bases and J by 0 bases, with 13 bases left in between. There are 16 residues in the CDR3. The CDR3 region is CASSPGNRTNTGELFF. CDR3 coding DNA: TGCGCCAGCAGCCCCGGGAATAGAACGAACACCGGGGAGCTGTTTTTT.

The chain carries TRBV9 and TRBJ2-7; D assignment may be TRBD1 or TRBD2 (6 bases each). Germline CDR1 SGDLS, CDR2 YYNGEE. The CDR3 runs 13 residues. The V end lost 3 bases, the J end lost 3 bases, and 10 bases lay between the germline ends. CDR3 in amino acids: CASSGRGDYEQYF. The CDR3 nucleotides are TGTGCCAGCAGCGGGAGGGGGGACTACGAGCAGTACTTC.

This clonotype has ten or more counts. The chain is built from TRBV29-1 and TRBJ2-1; 9 bases match TRBD2. This CDR3 has 15 residues. Germline V lookup: CDR1 SQVTM, CDR2 ANQGSEA. Germline trimming cut 4 bases from V and 5 bases from J; bases unmatched to any gene: 9. CDR3: CSVVRLAGPDNEQFF. The CDR3 nucleotides are TGCAGCGTTGTTCGGCTAGCGGGACCCGACAATGAGCAGTTCTTC.

This clonotype was detected many times. The chain is built from TRBV5-1 and TRBJ1-3; D call uncertain. V shed 1 base and J shed 3 bases, with 8 bases lying between them. CDR3 length equals 14 residues. Germline V gene sequence: CDR1 SGHRS, CDR2 YFSETQ. CDR3 coding DNA: TGCGCCAGCAGCTTGACCGGATATGGAAACACCATATATTTT. It is translated as CASSLTGYGNTIYF.

This clonotype occurred many times. This chain uses TRBV20-1 with TRBJ2-3; TRBD2 matches 8 bases. This CDR3 region has 14 residues. CDR1 DFQATT and CDR2 SNEGSKA come from the germline V gene (reference sequence). The junction had 2 bases not matched to a gene; V was cut back by 2 bases and J by 1 base. The CDR3 nucleotides are TGCAGTGCTAGACTAGCGGGTCGCACAGATACGCAGTATTTT. Its translation: CSARLAGRTDTQYF.

Ten or more counts support this clonotype. V and J are TRBV6-5 and TRBJ1-1, with a weak D call TRBD1 (6 bases). The germline V gene encodes CDR1 MNHEY and CDR2 SVGAGI. The germline V and J ends were trimmed by 5 bases and 0 bases, with 16 bases remaining between them. The CDR3 spans 16 residues. This chain's CDR3 is CASSRTHNRVNTEAFF. Written as DNA, the CDR3 is TGTGCCAGCAGTCGAACCCATAACAGGGTGAACACTGAAGCTTTCTTT.

This clonotype was found many times. The CDR3 spells CASGKLEAKIRLAFF. The CDR3 region has the DNA TGTGCCAGCGGAAAACTCGAGGCAAAAATTCGGTTAGCTTTCTTT. The chain uses TRBV27 and TRBJ1-1; no clear D. The germline V gene has CDR1 MNHEY and CDR2 SMNVEV (reference sequence). The CDR3 length is 15 residues. Trimming removed 8 bases from V and 10 bases from J, with 26 bases in between.

This clonotype was seen at least ten times. The chain joins TRBV7-2 to TRBJ2-5; D possibly uses TRBD1 or TRBD2 (5 bases each). The CDR3 consists of 13 residues. V was cut by 5 bases and J by 4 bases, with 11 bases left in between. Germline V gene lookup returns CDR1 SGHTA and CDR2 FQGNSA. The CDR3 protein is CASSGGSGETQYF. The CDR3 DNA reads TGTGCCAGCAGCGGGGGTTCGGGAGAGACCCAGTACTTC.

This clonotype occurred many times. V is TRBV5-1 and J is TRBJ2-7; D is ambiguous. Looked up from germline, CDR1 is SGHRS and CDR2 is YFSETQ. The CDR3 is 13 residues long. The V end was cut by 4 bases, the J end by 6 bases, with 14 bases between. The CDR3 sequence: CASSPHIGFEQYF. CDR3 in DNA: TGCGCCAGCAGCCCCCATATCGGCTTCGAGCAGTACTTC.

This clonotype was found many times. The J gene is TRBJ2-7, the V gene TRBV6-2 or TRBV6-3, with 8 bases fitting TRBD1. Germline CDR1 MNHEY, CDR2 SVGEGT. The trim removed 3 bases at V and 4 bases at J, leaving 5 bases unmatched. This CDR3 is built from 14 residues. As DNA, the CDR3 is TGTGCCAGCAGTTATACGGGACAGGTATACGAGCAGTACTTC. Translating it yields CASSYTGQVYEQYF.

This clonotype appeared many times. This chain uses TRBV10-3 with TRBJ1-1; unclear D gene. The V end was cut by 0 bases, the J end by 5 bases, with 7 bases between. This CDR3 has 13 amino acids. Per germline, CDR1 ENHRY and CDR2 SYGVKD. As DNA, the CDR3 is TGTGCCATCAGTGAGTCCCAGGAGACTGAAGCTTTCTTT. Its protein product is CAISESQETEAFF.

This clonotype has ten or more counts. The chain employs TRBV10-3 and TRBJ2-2, with 9 nucleotides matching TRBD1. Germline V gives CDR1 ENHRY, CDR2 SYGVKD. V shed 7 bases, J shed 5 bases, and the junction held 5 bases outside the gene matches. CDR3 length equals 14 residues. For the CDR3, the DNA is TGTGCCATCAACCTGGGACAGGGAACCGGGGAGCTGTTTTTT. It yields the protein CAINLGQGTGELFF.

This clonotype came up many times. The V call is TRBV24-1, the J call TRBJ2-2; D is ambiguous. V gave up 4 bases and J gave up 2 bases, with 16 bases separating them. CDR3 size: 17 residues. Germline values: CDR1 KGHDR, CDR2 SFDVKD. The CDR3 reads CATSDPGASVNTGELFF. The CDR3 DNA is TGTGCCACCAGTGACCCAGGAGCATCCGTAAACACCGGGGAGCTGTTTTTT.

This clonotype showed up many times. J is TRBJ1-5 and V is TRBV7-9; tentatively, D is TRBD1 (5 bases). This CDR3 contains 16 residues. Per the germline V gene, CDR1 is SEHNR and CDR2 is FQNEAQ (reference sequence). Trimming shortened V by 2 bases and J by 2 bases, and 13 bases separated the two germline ends. This CDR3 reads CASSLSSGIGNQPQHF. In DNA form, the CDR3 reads TGTGCCAGCAGCTTAAGTTCAGGGATCGGCAATCAGCCCCAGCATTTT. The whole variable domain, remainder taken from reference TRBV7-9 and TRBJ1-5, is DTGVSQNPRHKITKRGQNVTFRCDPISEHNRLYWYRQTLGQGPEFLTYFQNEAQLEKSRLLSDRFSAERPKGSFSTLEIQRTEQGDSAMYLCASSLSSGIGNQPQHFGDGTRLSIL.

This clonotype showed up many times. The rearrangement joins TRBV29-1 to TRBJ2-5; tentatively, D is TRBD2 (6 bases). Germline V gene data show CDR1 as SQVTM and CDR2 as ANQGSEA. This CDR3 spans 12 amino acids. Trimming pared 5 bases from V and 2 bases from J, leaving 9 bases between. CDR3 sequence: CSVTEGQETQYF. CDR3 coding DNA: TGCAGCGTTACGGAGGGGCAAGAGACCCAGTACTTC.

This clonotype was detected ten times or more. The rearrangement uses TRBV20-1 and TRBJ2-3; D gene unclear. Per germline, CDR1 DFQATT and CDR2 SNEGSKA (reference sequence). With 0 bases removed from V and 0 bases from J, the gap between germline ends came to 10 bases. The CDR3 runs to 15 residues. The CDR3 loop reads CSARDRLRSTDTQYF. CDR3 DNA: TGCAGTGCTAGAGATAGGCTCAGGAGCACAGATACGCAGTATTTT.

Comments on this clonotype: It may be a read error: a sequence one base away is much more abundant. V usage is TRBV12-3 or TRBV12-4 and J usage is TRBJ1-5; 9 bases map to TRBD1. The length of the CDR3 is 15 residues. The V and J ends lost 3 bases and 5 bases, in that order; junction bases with no gene match: 5. The CDR3 loop is CASSLYGTGYQPQHF. CDR3 sequence (DNA): TGTGCCAGCAGTTTGTACGGGACAGGGTATCAGCCCCAGCATTTT.

Ten or more counts support this clonotype. The chain combines TRBV5-1 with TRBJ2-7; 14 nucleotides align to TRBD2. The germline gives CDR1 SGHRS, CDR2 YFSETQ. V dropped 4 bases and J dropped 7; count of bases not matched to a gene: 7. CDR3 length: 15 residues. The CDR3 here is CASSAGTSGSSEQYF. In nucleotides, the CDR3 is TGCGCCAGCAGCGCCGGGACTAGCGGGAGTAGTGAGCAGTACTTC. Full variable domain (remainder filled in from reference TRBV5-1 and TRBJ2-7): KAGVTQTPRYLIKTRGQQVTLSCSPISGHRSVSWYQQTPGQGLQFLFEYFSETQRNKGNFPGRFSGRQFSNSRSEMNVSTLELGDSALYLCASSAGTSGSSEQYFGPGTRLTVT.

This clonotype has at least ten counts. This chain uses TRBV5-1 with TRBJ2-1, with D possibly matching TRBD1 (7 bases). Deletions cut 0 bases from V and 6 bases from J, with 13 bases between. This CDR3 region has 15 residues. Germline lookup yields CDR1 SGHRS and CDR2 YFSETQ. This chain's CDR3 is CASSLARGAGNEQFF. For the CDR3, the DNA is TGCGCCAGCAGCTTGGCCAGGGGGGCTGGCAATGAGCAGTTCTTC.

On this clonotype itself: One base away lies a much larger clone, so this may be a sequencing read error. This sequence joins TRBV9 and TRBJ1-2, with unresolved D. Trimming removed 0 bases at V and 5 bases at J, with 14 bases between. Looked up from germline, CDR1 is SGDLS and CDR2 is YYNGEE. The CDR3 has 15 amino acids. The CDR3 is CASSVDGKGDYGYTF. The CDR3, as DNA: TGTGCCAGCAGCGTAGACGGGAAAGGAGATTATGGCTACACCTTC.